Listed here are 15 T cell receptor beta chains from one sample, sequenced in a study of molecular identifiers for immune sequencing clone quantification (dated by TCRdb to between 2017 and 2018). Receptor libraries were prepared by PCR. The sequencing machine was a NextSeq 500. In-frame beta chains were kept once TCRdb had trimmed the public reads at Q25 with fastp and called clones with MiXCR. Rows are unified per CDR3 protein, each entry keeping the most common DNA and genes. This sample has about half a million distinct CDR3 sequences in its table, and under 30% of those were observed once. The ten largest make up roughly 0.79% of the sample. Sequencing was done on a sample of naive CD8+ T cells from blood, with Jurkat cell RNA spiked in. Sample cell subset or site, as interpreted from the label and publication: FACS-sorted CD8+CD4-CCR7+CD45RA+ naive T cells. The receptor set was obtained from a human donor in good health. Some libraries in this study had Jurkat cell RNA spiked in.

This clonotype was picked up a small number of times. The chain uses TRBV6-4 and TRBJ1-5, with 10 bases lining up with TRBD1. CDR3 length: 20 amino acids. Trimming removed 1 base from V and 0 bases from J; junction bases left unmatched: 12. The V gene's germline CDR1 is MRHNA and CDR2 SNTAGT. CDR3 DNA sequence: TGTGCCAGCAGTGACTGGGAGGACAGGGGGAGATTAACTAGCAATCAGCCCCAGCATTTT. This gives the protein CASSDWEDRGRLTSNQPQHF.

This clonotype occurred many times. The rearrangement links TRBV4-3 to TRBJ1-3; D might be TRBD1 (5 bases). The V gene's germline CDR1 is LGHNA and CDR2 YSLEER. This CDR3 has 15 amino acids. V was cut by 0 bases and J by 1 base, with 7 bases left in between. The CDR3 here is CASSQDAGSGNTIYF. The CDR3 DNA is TGCGCCAGCAGCCAAGATGCAGGGTCTGGAAACACCATATATTTT.

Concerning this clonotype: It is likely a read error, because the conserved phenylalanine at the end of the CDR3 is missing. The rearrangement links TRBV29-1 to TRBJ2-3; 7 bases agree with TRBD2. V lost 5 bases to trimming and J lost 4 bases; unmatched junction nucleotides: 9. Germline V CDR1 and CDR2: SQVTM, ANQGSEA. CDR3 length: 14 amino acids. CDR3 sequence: CSVRPAGVSDTQYL. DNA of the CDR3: TGCAGCGTTCGTCCGGCGGGAGTTTCAGATACGCAGTATCTT.

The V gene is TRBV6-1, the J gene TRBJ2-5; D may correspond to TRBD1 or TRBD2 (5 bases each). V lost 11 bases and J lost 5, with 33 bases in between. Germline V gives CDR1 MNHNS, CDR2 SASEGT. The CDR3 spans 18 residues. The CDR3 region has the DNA TGTGCCGTACGAACAAGCGACACCGGGACGAAAAGGAAGGAGACCCAGTACTTC. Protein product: CAVRTSDTGTKRKETQYF.

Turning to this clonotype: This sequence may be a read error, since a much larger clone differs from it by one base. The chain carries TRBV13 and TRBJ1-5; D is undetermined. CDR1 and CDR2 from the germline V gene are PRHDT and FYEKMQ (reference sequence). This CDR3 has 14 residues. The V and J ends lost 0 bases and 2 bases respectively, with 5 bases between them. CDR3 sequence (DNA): TGTGCCAGCAGCTTAGGACATGGCAATCAGCCCCAGCATTTT. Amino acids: CASSLGHGNQPQHF.

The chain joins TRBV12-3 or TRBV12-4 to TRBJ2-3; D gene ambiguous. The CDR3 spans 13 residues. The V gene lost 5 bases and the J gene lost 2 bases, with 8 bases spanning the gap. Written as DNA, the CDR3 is TGTGCCAGCAGTAAAGGGAACACAGATACGCAGTATTTT. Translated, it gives CASSKGNTDTQYF.

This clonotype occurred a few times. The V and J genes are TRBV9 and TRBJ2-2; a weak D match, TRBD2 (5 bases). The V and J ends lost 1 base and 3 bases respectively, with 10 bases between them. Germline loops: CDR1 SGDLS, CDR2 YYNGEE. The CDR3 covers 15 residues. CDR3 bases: TGTGCCAGCAGCGTAAAGAGGGAGTACACCGGGGAGCTGTTTTTT. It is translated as CASSVKREYTGELFF.

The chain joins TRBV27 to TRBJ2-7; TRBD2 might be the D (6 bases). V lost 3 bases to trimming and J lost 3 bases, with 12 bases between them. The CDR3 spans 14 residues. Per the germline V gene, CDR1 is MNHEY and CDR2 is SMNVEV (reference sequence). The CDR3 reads CASSFRTGGYEQYF. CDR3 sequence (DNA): TGTGCCAGCAGTTTTAGAACCGGGGGCTACGAGCAGTACTTC.

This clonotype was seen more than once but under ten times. CDR3 protein: CASSLAGRVEQYF. The CDR3 bases are TGTGCCAGCAGCTTAGCCGGGAGGGTCGAGCAGTACTTC. The chain couples TRBV7-9 to TRBJ2-7, with 8 nucleotides matching TRBD2. CDR1 SEHNR and CDR2 FQNEAQ come from the germline V gene (reference sequence). This CDR3 is 13 amino acids long. Unmatched junction bases numbered 1, after V lost 0 bases and J lost 6 bases.

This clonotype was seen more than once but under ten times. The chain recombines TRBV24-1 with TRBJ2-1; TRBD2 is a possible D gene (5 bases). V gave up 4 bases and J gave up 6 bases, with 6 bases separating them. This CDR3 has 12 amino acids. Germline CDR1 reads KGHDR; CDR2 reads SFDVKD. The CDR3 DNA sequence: TGTGCCACCAGTGAGGGGAGCAATGAGCAGTTCTTC. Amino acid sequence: CATSEGSNEQFF.

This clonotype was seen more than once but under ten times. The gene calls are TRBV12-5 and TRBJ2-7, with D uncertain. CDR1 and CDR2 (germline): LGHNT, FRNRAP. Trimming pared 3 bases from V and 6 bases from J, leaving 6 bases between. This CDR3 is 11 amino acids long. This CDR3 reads CASGLDVEQYF. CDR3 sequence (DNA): TGTGCTAGTGGTTTAGACGTCGAGCAGTACTTC. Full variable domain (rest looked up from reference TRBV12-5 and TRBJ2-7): DARVTQTPRHKVTEMGQEVTMRCQPILGHNTVFWYRQTMMQGLELLAYFRNRAPLDDSGMPKDRFSAEMPDATLATLKIQPSEPRDSAVYFCASGLDVEQYFGPGTRLTVT.

The CDR3 spells CASSFGTSTSTDTQYF. CDR3 sequence (DNA): TGTGCCAGCAGCTTTGGGACATCCACTAGCACAGATACGCAGTATTTT. The gene calls are TRBV5-8 and TRBJ2-3, with D possibly TRBD1 on 6 matching bases. Per the germline V gene, CDR1 is SGHTS and CDR2 is YDEGEE. This CDR3 region has 16 residues. V was cut by 2 bases and J by 0 bases, with 13 bases left in between.

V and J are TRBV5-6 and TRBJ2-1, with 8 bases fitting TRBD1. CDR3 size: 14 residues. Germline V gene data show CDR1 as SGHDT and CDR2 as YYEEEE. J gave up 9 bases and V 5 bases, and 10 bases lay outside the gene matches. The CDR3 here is CASRPGQGFGEQFF. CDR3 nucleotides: TGTGCCAGCAGGCCTGGACAGGGTTTTGGTGAGCAGTTCTTC.

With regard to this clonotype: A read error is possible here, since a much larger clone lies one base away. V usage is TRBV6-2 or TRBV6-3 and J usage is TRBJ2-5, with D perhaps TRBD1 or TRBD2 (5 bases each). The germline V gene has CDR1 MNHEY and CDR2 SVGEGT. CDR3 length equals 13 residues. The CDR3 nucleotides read TGTGCCAGCAACAGGAGGATGGTAGAGACCCAGCACTTC. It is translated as CASNRRMVETQHF.

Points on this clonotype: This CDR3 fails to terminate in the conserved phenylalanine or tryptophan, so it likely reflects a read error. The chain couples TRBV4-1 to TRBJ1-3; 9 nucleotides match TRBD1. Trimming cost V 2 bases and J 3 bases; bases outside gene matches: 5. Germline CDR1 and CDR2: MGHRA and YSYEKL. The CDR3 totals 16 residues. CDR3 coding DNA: TGCGCCAGCAGCCAAATACAGGGGGCAGATGGAAACACCATATATTCT. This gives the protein CASSQIQGADGNTIYS.